These 10 T cell receptor beta chains came from one sample sequenced in a study of cytomegalovirus exposure and HLA in healthy donors. Primers for the PCR totalled 60 Vbeta and 13 Jbeta. Data came from immunoSEQ multiplex PCR; TCRdb stores just in-frame clones and leaves some out. The repertoire holds 150,000 to 200,000 clones, with 80% to 85% as singletons. Specimen: PBMCs. The receptors originated from a girl aged 2-10 years in good health and CMV-seropositive.

The J gene is TRBJ2-7, the V gene TRBV6-5; tentative D call: TRBD1 (6 bases). The CDR3 covers 14 residues. Germline V gene lookup returns CDR1 MNHEY and CDR2 SVGAGI. V lost 2 bases and J 2 bases, leaving 10 bases between the germline ends. The CDR3 bases are TGTGCCAGCAGTTACCGACAGGAAACCTACGAGCAGTACTTC. This gives the protein CASSYRQETYEQYF.

This clone appeared once. The rearrangement uses TRBV5-4 and TRBJ2-1; tentative D call: TRBD1 (6 bases). CDR1 is SGHNT and CDR2 is YYREEE in the germline V gene (reference sequence). Trimming took off 4 bases at V and 5 bases at J, with 16 bases between the two ends. The CDR3 extends over 15 amino acids. The CDR3 region is CASSATGSPHNEQFF. The CDR3 bases are TGTGCCAGCAGCGCCACAGGGTCTCCTCACAATGAGCAGTTCTTC. Complete variable domain (other parts from reference TRBV5-4 and TRBJ2-1): ETGVTQSPTHLIKTRGQQVTLRCSSQSGHNTVSWYQQALGQGPQFIFQYYREEENGRGNFPPRFSGLQFPNYSSELNVNALELDDSALYLCASSATGSPHNEQFFGPGTRLTVL.

The V call is TRBV11-2, the J call TRBJ2-5; 11 bases are a match to TRBD2. V shed 4 bases, J shed 5 bases, and the junction held 12 bases outside the gene matches. Germline values: CDR1 SGHAT, CDR2 FQNNGV. The CDR3 runs to 17 residues. The CDR3 sequence: CASSSRTSGPLGETQYF. CDR3 sequence (DNA): TGTGCCAGCAGCTCCCGGACTAGCGGGCCCCTAGGGGAGACCCAGTACTTC.

The chain links TRBV19 to TRBJ2-1; tentatively, D is TRBD1 (6 bases). The germline gives CDR1 LNHDA, CDR2 SQIVND (reference sequence). CDR3 size: 15 residues. Trimming took off 6 bases at V and 1 base at J, with 13 bases between the two ends. CDR3 in amino acids: CASSPRGSSYNEQFF. The CDR3 DNA is TGTGCCAGTAGCCCTAGGGGGAGTTCCTACAATGAGCAGTTCTTC.

The chain couples TRBV9 to TRBJ2-7; possible D gene TRBD2, 7 bases. The V gene lost 1 base and the J gene lost 5 bases, with 16 bases spanning the gap. The germline gives CDR1 SGDLS, CDR2 YYNGEE. This CDR3 is 15 amino acids long. The chain's CDR3 is CASSVKDGRTDEQYF. The DNA of the CDR3 is TGTGCCAGCAGCGTAAAAGACGGGAGGACAGACGAGCAGTACTTC.

V and J are TRBV29-1 and TRBJ1-1; D not certain. The V and J ends lost 7 bases and 0 bases respectively, with 12 bases between them. This CDR3 region has 13 residues. Germline V CDR1 and CDR2: SQVTM, ANQGSEA. Here the CDR3 DNA reads TGCAGCGCAGTGCCAGTCATGAACACTGAAGCTTTCTTT. Amino acid sequence: CSAVPVMNTEAFF.

This clone occurred once. The chain has TRBV30 and TRBJ2-2, with 9 bases matching TRBD2. V shed 7 bases and J 7 bases; nucleotides not matched to a gene: 7. Looked up from germline, CDR1 is GTSNPN and CDR2 is SVGIG (reference sequence). The CDR3 covers 13 residues. CDR3 sequence (DNA): TGTGCCTTTAGCGGGAGAGAGAGCGGGGAGCTGTTTTTT. This codes for CAFSGRESGELFF.

This clone was seen only a few times. V gene TRBV15 combines with J gene TRBJ2-1; D not certain. Trimming left V 8 bases short and J 2 bases short, with 7 bases between. The CDR3 loop spans 12 amino acids. The germline V gene encodes CDR1 LNHNV and CDR2 YYDKDF (reference sequence). CDR3 nucleotides: TGTGCCACCCAGACAACCTACAATGAGCAGTTCTTC. Protein sequence: CATQTTYNEQFF.

The chain has TRBV29-1 and TRBJ1-2; 9 nucleotides agree with TRBD1. J was trimmed by 5 bases and V by 5 bases; bases with no gene match: 6. CDR1 and CDR2 from the germline V gene are SQVTM and ANQGSEA. The CDR3 has 13 amino acids. The CDR3 nucleotides read TGCAGCGTTTTAGGACAGGGGATATATGGCTACACCTTC. Protein product: CSVLGQGIYGYTF.

The V and J genes are TRBV2 and TRBJ1-6; D is unclear. The CDR3 is made up of 13 amino acids. Germline loops: CDR1 SNHLY, CDR2 FYNNEI. The ends were cut back, 1 base at V and 7 bases at J, with 5 bases in the middle. The CDR3 coding sequence is TGTGCCAGCAGTGAAGTCGAGAATTCACCCCTCCACTTT. Its translation: CASSEVENSPLHF.